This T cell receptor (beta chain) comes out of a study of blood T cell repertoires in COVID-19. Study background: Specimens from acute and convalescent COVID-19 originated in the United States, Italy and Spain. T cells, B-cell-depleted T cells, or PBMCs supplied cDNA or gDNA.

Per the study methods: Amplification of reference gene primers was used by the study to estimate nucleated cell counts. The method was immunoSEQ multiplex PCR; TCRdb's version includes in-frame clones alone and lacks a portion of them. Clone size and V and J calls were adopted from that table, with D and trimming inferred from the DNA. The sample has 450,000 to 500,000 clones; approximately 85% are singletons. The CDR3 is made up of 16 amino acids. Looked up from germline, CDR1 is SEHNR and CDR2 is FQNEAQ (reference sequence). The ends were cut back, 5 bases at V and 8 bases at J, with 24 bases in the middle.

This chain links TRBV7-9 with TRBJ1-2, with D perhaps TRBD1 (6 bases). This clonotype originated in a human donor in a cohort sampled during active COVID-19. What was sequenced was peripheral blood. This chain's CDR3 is CASSEDRGPTNSGYTF. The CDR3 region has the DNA TGTGCCAGCAGCGAGGACAGAGGGCCGACTAACTCGGGCTACACCTTC.